This T cell receptor beta chain was found in a study of cytomegalovirus exposure and HLA in healthy donors. Study-wide context: From HLA-typed donors, an early data release held around 85 million unique TCRs. General observations from the study: A later analysis reportedly found that, within productive TCRs, an Asian-associated ancestry cluster had fewer N-insertions than the mean observed across the approximately 700 donors. According to the study, around 150 TCR beta chains were cytomegalovirus-associated.

Use of 60 Vbeta and 13 Jbeta primers characterized the PCR. Assay used: immunoSEQ multiplex PCR; TCRdb lists only in-frame clones, some missing. The data contain 200,000 to 250,000 clones, 75% to 85% of them seen just once; the ten biggest clones take up about 1.4%. The germline V gene has CDR1 SGHRS and CDR2 YFSETQ. The V and J ends lost 1 base and 5 bases respectively, with 9 bases between them. CDR3 size: 14 residues. As regards this clone: What it binds is unknown.

The source of this sequence is a girl aged 10 to 17 in good health and CMV-seronegative. The rearrangement uses TRBV5-1 and TRBJ1-4, with TRBD1 as a possible D gene (6 bases). The specimen was PBMCs. The CDR3 protein is CASSLYRDNEKLFF. The CDR3 DNA follows: TGCGCCAGCAGCTTGTACAGGGACAATGAAAAACTGTTTTTT.